This is a list of T cell receptor beta chains from one sample in a study of Graves' ophthalmopathy and Graves' hyperthyroidism. TCRdb analysed the multiplex PCR reads with MiXCR anew, one entry per CDR3 protein. The sample yields roughly 170,000 distinct CDR3 sequences, about two fifths seen once. Input material: peripheral blood. These receptors were obtained from a man aged 30 to 39 with Graves' ophthalmopathy. The CDR3 runs from the conserved cysteine through the conserved F or W. The order of the fields is clone size, D gene, V gene, J gene, CDR3 DNA, CDR3 protein. A D gene is named only where the DNA matches it firmly. Rows may omit the clone size; those that give it use once, few, many or a size class.

-,-,TRBV6-2/TRBV6-3,TRBJ1-2,TGTGCCAGCAGTTACTCGATCGCAGGGGTCGGCTACACCTTC,CASSYSIAGVGYTF
many,-,TRBV15,TRBJ1-2,TGTGCCACCAGCAGAGATGGCCCAGGCGTAAGGGAAGGTGGCTACACCTTC,CATSRDGPGVREGGYTF
-,TRBD1,TRBV7-7,TRBJ2-5,TGTGCTAGCAGCACCCCAGGGGGCCAAGAGACCCAGTACTTC,CASSTPGGQETQYF
-,-,TRBV28,TRBJ2-7,TGTGCCAGCAGTACGAGTGGGACATACGAGCAGTACTTC,CASSTSGTYEQYF
-,TRBD1,TRBV30,TRBJ2-7,TGTGCCTGGAGTATAGACAGGGGTGACGAGCAGTACTTC,CAWSIDRGDEQYF
-,-,TRBV27,TRBJ2-5,TGTGCCAGCAGGCGGAGTGCCACCGGAGAGACCCAGTACTTC,CASRRSATGETQYF
-,-,TRBV20-1,TRBJ2-7,TGCAGTGCTAAGACCTACGAGCAGTACTTC,CSAKTYEQYF
-,TRBD1,TRBV6-2/TRBV6-3,TRBJ2-7,TGTGCCAGCAGCCGGTCGACAGGGTCCTACGAGCAGTACTTC,CASSRSTGSYEQYF
many,TRBD2,TRBV28,TRBJ2-7,TGTGCCAGCAGTTTAAGGGCGGGAGGCCCCTACGAGCAGTACTTC,CASSLRAGGPYEQYF
many,-,TRBV27,TRBJ2-7,TGTGCCAGCAGGCCTCGGGGGCCCCTCTACGAGCAGTACTTC,CASRPRGPLYEQYF
many,TRBD1,TRBV2,TRBJ1-5,TGTGCCAGCAGACAGGGGGGGAATCAGCCCCAGCATTTT,CASRQGGNQPQHF
many,-,TRBV30,TRBJ2-5,TGTGCCTGGAGTCCGACAGTGGAGACCCAGTACTTC,CAWSPTVETQYF
-,-,TRBV12-3/TRBV12-4,TRBJ1-3,TGTGCCAGCAGTTCCCACCCACAGGGTGTAACCATATATTTT,CASSSHPQGVTIYF
-,TRBD2,TRBV28,TRBJ2-7,TGTGCCAGCAGTTCCCTGATAGCGGGAGGTTACGAGCAGTACTTC,CASSSLIAGGYEQYF
many,-,TRBV28,TRBJ1-1,TGTGCCAGCAGTCCTCGGAGAGACACTGAAGCTTTCTTT,CASSPRRDTEAFF
few,-,TRBV12-3/TRBV12-4,TRBJ1-1,TGTGCCAGCTCGGGGCTAAGCATAGGGACTGAAGCTTTCTTT,CASSGLSIGTEAFF
many,-,TRBV6-5,TRBJ1-2,TGTGCCAGCAGTTACTCGCAGGGGCTTGGCTACACCTTC,CASSYSQGLGYTF
many,-,TRBV10-3,TRBJ2-7,TGTGCCATCAGTGAGTCCCTAGCGATCGAGCAGTACTTC,CAISESLAIEQYF
many,TRBD2,TRBV28,TRBJ2-7,TGTGCCAGCAGGATTAGCGGGGGGAGCTCCTACGAGCAGTACTTC,CASRISGGSSYEQYF
-,-,TRBV7-2,TRBJ2-2,TGTGCCAGCAGCCCCGGGACAACAACCGGGGAGCTGTTTTTT,CASSPGTTTGELFF
-,-,TRBV2,TRBJ1-6,TGTGCCAGCAGCGGGTCCAATTCACCCCTCCACTTT,CASSGSNSPLHF
many,-,TRBV4-3,TRBJ2-7,TGCGCCAGCAGCCAAGATGGGGTCGTGCGGGACGAGCAGTACTTC,CASSQDGVVRDEQYF
many,-,TRBV7-8,TRBJ1-2,TGTGCCAGCAGCCATGGACAGACTTCATCTCCTGGCTACACCTTC,CASSHGQTSSPGYTF
many,-,TRBV18,TRBJ1-2,TGTGCCAGCTCACCACAAGACAGCAACTATGGCTACACCTTC,CASSPQDSNYGYTF
-,TRBD1,TRBV12-3/TRBV12-4,TRBJ1-1,TGTGCCAGCAGTTCCGGGACAGGATCCTCAGGGGAAGCTTTCTTT,CASSSGTGSSGEAFF
-,-,TRBV6-1,TRBJ2-6,TGTGCCAGCACGAAACTTGGAGCTGGGGCCAACGTCCTGACTTTC,CASTKLGAGANVLTF
many,-,TRBV7-2,TRBJ2-7,TGTGCCAGCAGCACCGGGACTCTTACCTACGAGCAGTACTTC,CASSTGTLTYEQYF
many,TRBD1,TRBV19,TRBJ2-7,TGTGCCAGCGGACCCGGCACAGGGGTGAACGAGCAGTACTTC,CASGPGTGVNEQYF
-,-,TRBV12-3/TRBV12-4,TRBJ1-1,TGTGCCAGCGGCCTCTTGGGGGGTAGGAAGAACACTGAAGCTTTCTTT,CASGLLGGRKNTEAFF
many,-,TRBV19,TRBJ2-6,TGTGCCAGTACCCCGAGCAGATGGGACACAGGAAGCTCTGGGGCCAACGTCCTGACTTTC,CASTPSRWDTGSSGANVLTF
-,-,TRBV12-3/TRBV12-4,TRBJ2-5,TGTGCCAGCAGTTCCGGCGCCCTCCAAGAGACCCAGTACTTC,CASSSGALQETQYF
-,-,TRBV28,TRBJ2-7,TGTGCCAGCAGTTTACAGCAGGGCAGAGATTGGGAGCAGTACTTC,CASSLQQGRDWEQYF
many,-,TRBV6-1,TRBJ2-7,TGTGCCAGCAGACCTACAGGGAACTACGAGCAGTACTTC,CASRPTGNYEQYF
many,TRBD1,TRBV27,TRBJ1-6,TGTGCCACCCCGTGGGGGGACAGTTGTAATTTT,CATPWGDSCNF
-,TRBD2,TRBV20-1,TRBJ2-5,TGCAGTGCTAGACCTTTTCCGGCATTAGCGGGGCCGATTACAGAGACCCAGTACTTC,CSARPFPALAGPITETQYF
many,-,TRBV11-2,TRBJ2-2,TGTGCCAGCAGCTTGGACAGTCCATCGAACACCGGGGAGCTGTTTTTT,CASSLDSPSNTGELFF
few,-,TRBV20-1,TRBJ1-6,TGCAGTGCTAGGAGGACGCAGGGCAATTCACCCCTCCACTTT,CSARRTQGNSPLHF
many,-,TRBV2,TRBJ1-2,TGTGCCAGCGTTCTGGTGGAGACGAACTATGGCTACACCTTC,CASVLVETNYGYTF
many,TRBD1,TRBV25-1,TRBJ2-5,TGTGCCAGCAGGCCCGGGACAGGGGCTTGGGAGACCCAGTACTTC,CASRPGTGAWETQYF
-,TRBD2,TRBV19,TRBJ2-3,TGTGCCAGTAGTATTGCGGGAGAAACCACAGATACGCAGTATTTT,CASSIAGETTDTQYF
many,-,TRBV6-5,TRBJ2-7,TGTGCCAGCAGTTTCCCTGCTACCCTCGGCGAGCAGTACTTC,CASSFPATLGEQYF
-,TRBD1,TRBV19,TRBJ1-1,TGTGCCAGTAGTTGGCAGGGACAGGGGGCCACTGAAGCTTTCTTT,CASSWQGQGATEAFF
-,-,TRBV6-2/TRBV6-3,TRBJ2-5,TGTGCCAGCAGTTGGACCAAAGAGACCCAGTACTTC,CASSWTKETQYF
many,-,TRBV12-3/TRBV12-4,TRBJ1-6,TGTGCCAGCAGTTTTGGCCAAGAGGGTCCCCTCCACTTT,CASSFGQEGPLHF
-,TRBD1,TRBV12-3/TRBV12-4,TRBJ2-7,TGTGCCAGCAGTTTACCTATCGGAGTGAGACAGGGGAAATACGAGCAGTACTTC,CASSLPIGVRQGKYEQYF
many,-,TRBV12-3/TRBV12-4,TRBJ2-7,TGTGCCAGCAGTTTAGGGACCCCCCGCGAGCAGTACTTC,CASSLGTPREQYF
many,TRBD2,TRBV7-2,TRBJ2-2,TGTGCCAGCAGCTTAGGGACTAGCCCCACCGGGGAGCTGTTTTTT,CASSLGTSPTGELFF
-,-,TRBV6-1,TRBJ1-2,TGTGCCAGCAGTGAACGACAATTCTATGGCTACACCTTC,CASSERQFYGYTF
many,-,TRBV12-3/TRBV12-4,TRBJ1-1,TGTGCCAGCAGTAACCTACCAGGGGACACTGAAGCTTTCTTT,CASSNLPGDTEAFF
many,-,TRBV9,TRBJ1-1,TGTGCCAGCAGCGTAGAGAGCGGGAGGCAAGCTTTCTTT,CASSVESGRQAFF
-,-,TRBV12-3/TRBV12-4,TRBJ1-1,TGTGCCAGCAGTCTAGCACAGATGAACACTGAAGCTTTCTTT,CASSLAQMNTEAFF
many,-,TRBV12-3/TRBV12-4,TRBJ1-5,TGTGCCAGCACCCTAGAGGACGGTAAGGGACAGCCCCAGCATTTT,CASTLEDGKGQPQHF
many,-,TRBV12-3/TRBV12-4,TRBJ1-2,TGTGCCAGCAGTTTATCAGTATATGGCTACACCTTC,CASSLSVYGYTF
many,TRBD1,TRBV12-3/TRBV12-4,TRBJ1-6,TGTGCCAGCAGCATCGCTATCGGACAGGGACATTCACCCCTCCACTTT,CASSIAIGQGHSPLHF
few,-,TRBV20-1,TRBJ1-5,TGCAGTGCTAGTAGCCAGTCGCTAACTCAGCCCCAGCATTTT,CSASSQSLTQPQHF
-,TRBD2,TRBV6-2/TRBV6-3,TRBJ2-7,TGTGCCAGCAGTTACTCGAGGGGACTAGAGTACGAGCAGTACTTC,CASSYSRGLEYEQYF
many,TRBD1,TRBV28,TRBJ1-1,TGTGCCAGCAGTTTCCACGGACAGGGGCTAGGCACTGAAGCTTTCTTT,CASSFHGQGLGTEAFF
-,-,TRBV12-3/TRBV12-4,TRBJ1-2,TGTGCCATCAAGGAAGATTCAAACAGAGCAGGGTCGTACTATGGCTACACCTTC,CAIKEDSNRAGSYYGYTF
-,-,TRBV28,TRBJ1-5,TGTGCCAGCAGTTTAGATTCTACTAGGCCCCAGCATTTT,CASSLDSTRPQHF
many,-,TRBV28,TRBJ1-2,TGTGCCAGCAGTGCCCCGGGGGGCCGTAACTATGGCTACACCTTC,CASSAPGGRNYGYTF